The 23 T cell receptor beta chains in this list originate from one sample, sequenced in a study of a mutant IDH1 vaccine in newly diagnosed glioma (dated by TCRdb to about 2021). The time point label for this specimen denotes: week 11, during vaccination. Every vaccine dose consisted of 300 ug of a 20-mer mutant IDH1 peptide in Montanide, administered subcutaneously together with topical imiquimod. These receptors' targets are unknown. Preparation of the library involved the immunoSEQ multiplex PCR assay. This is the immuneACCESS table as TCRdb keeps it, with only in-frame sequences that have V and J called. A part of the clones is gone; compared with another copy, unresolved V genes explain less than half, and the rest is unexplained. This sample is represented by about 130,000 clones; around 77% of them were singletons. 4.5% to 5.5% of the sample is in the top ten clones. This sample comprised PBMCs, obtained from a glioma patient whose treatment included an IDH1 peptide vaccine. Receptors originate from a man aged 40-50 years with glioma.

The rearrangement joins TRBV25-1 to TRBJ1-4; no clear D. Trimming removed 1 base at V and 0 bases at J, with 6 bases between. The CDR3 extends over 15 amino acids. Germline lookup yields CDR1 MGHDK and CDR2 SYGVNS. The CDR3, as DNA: TGTGCCAGCAGTGAATTACCCGCAACTAATGAAAAACTGTTTTTT. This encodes CASSELPATNEKLFF.

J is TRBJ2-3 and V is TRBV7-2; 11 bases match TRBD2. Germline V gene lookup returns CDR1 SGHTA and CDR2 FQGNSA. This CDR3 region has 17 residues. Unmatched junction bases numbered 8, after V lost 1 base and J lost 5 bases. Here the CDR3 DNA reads TGTGCCAGCAGCTTAGTAGCGGGGGGGCCAGTTGGAGATACGCAGTATTTT. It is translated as CASSLVAGGPVGDTQYF.

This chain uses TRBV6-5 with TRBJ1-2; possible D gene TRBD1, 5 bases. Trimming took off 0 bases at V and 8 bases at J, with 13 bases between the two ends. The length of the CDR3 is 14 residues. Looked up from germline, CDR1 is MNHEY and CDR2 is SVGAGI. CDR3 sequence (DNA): TGTGCCAGCAGTTACTCCGCCAGGGCGAAAGGCTACACCTTC. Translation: CASSYSARAKGYTF.

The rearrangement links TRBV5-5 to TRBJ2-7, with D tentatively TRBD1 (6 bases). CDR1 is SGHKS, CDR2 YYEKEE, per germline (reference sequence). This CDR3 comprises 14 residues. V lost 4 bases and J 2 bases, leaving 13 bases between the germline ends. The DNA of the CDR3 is TGTGCCAGCAGCACCGGACAGATCCCCTACGAGCAGTACTTC. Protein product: CASSTGQIPYEQYF.

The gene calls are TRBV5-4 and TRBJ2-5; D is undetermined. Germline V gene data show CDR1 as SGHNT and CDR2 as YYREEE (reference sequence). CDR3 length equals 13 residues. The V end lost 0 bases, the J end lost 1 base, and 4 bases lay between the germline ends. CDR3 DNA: TGTGCCAGCAGCTTGGGAGCCCAAGAGACCCAGTACTTC. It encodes CASSLGAQETQYF.

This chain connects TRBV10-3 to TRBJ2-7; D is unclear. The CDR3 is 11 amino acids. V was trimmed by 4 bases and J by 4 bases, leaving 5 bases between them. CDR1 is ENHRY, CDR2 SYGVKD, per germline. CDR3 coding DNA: TGTGCCATCAGTGGGACGTACGAGCAGTACTTC. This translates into CAISGTYEQYF.

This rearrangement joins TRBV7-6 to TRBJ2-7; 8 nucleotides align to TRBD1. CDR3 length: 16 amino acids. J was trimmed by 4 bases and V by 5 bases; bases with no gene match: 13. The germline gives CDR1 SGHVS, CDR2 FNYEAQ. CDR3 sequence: CASSQGPGQETYEQYF. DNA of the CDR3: TGTGCCAGCAGCCAGGGGCCGGGACAGGAAACGTACGAGCAGTACTTC.

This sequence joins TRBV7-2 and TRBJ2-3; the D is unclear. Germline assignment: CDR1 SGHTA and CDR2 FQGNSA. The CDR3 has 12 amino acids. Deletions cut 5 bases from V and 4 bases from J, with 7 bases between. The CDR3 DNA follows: TGTGCCAGCAGCCCTTTCGCAGATACGCAGTATTTT. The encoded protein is CASSPFADTQYF.

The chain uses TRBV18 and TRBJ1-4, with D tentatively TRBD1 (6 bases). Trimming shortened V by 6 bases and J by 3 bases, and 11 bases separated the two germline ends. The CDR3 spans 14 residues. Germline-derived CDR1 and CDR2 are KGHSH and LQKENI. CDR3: CASSAGTSNEKLFF. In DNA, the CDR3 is TGTGCCAGCTCCGCCGGGACATCTAATGAAAAACTGTTTTTT.

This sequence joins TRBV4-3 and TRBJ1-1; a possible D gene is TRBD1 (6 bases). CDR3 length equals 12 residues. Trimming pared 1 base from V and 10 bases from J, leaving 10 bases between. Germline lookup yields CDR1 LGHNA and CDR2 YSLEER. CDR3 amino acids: CASSQGTDRAFF. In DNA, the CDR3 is TGCGCCAGCAGCCAAGGGACGGACAGAGCTTTCTTT.

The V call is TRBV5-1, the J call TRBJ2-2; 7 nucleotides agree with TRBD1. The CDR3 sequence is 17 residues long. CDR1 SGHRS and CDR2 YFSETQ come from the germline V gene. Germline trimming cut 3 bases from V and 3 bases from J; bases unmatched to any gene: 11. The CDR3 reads CASSSRGGLRDTGELFF. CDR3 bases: TGCGCCAGCAGCTCCCGAGGGGGCCTACGGGACACCGGGGAGCTGTTTTTT.

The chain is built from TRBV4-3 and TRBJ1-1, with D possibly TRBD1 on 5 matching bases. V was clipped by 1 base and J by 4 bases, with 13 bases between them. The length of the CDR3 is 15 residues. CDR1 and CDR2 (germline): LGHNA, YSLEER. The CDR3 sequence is CASSQAPREGTEAFF. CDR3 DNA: TGCGCCAGCAGCCAAGCCCCCAGGGAGGGCACTGAAGCTTTCTTT.

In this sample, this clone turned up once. This CDR3 reads CASSPMTLSSEQYF. CDR3 DNA sequence: TGTGCCAGCTCACCTATGACTCTCAGCTCCGAGCAGTACTTC. The rearrangement joins TRBV18 to TRBJ2-7; the D is unclear. In germline, CDR1 is KGHSH, CDR2 LQKENI. This CDR3 region has 14 residues. The V end lost 3 bases, the J end lost 6 bases, and 15 bases lay between the germline ends.

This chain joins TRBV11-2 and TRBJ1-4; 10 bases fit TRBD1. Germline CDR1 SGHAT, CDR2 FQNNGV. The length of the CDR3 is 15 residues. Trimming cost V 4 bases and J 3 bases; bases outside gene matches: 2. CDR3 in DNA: TGTGCCAGCAGCTCTGGGACAGGGGCTAATGAAAAACTGTTTTTT. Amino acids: CASSSGTGANEKLFF.

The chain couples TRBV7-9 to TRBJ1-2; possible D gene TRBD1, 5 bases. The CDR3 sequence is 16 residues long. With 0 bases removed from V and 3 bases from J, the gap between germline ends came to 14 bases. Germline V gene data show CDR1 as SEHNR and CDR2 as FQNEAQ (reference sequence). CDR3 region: CASSLAPGGFDYGYTF. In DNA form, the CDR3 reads TGTGCCAGCAGCTTAGCACCGGGGGGGTTCGACTATGGCTACACCTTC.

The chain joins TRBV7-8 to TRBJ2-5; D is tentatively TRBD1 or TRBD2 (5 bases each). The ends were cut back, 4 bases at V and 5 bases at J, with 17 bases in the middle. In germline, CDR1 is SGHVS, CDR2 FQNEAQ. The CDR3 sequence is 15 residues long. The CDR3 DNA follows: TGTGCCAGCAGCTCGCCGGGACGATCTTGGGAGACCCAGTACTTC. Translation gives CASSSPGRSWETQYF.

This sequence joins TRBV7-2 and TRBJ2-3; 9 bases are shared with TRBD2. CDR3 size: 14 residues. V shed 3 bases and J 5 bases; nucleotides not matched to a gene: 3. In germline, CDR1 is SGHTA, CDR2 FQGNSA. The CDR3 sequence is CASSFSGGGDTQYF. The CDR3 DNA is TGTGCCAGCAGCTTTAGCGGGGGTGGAGATACGCAGTATTTT.

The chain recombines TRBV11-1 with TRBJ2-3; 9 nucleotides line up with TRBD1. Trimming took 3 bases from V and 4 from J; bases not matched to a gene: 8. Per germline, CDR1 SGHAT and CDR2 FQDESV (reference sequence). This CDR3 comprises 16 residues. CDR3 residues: CASSLVRDRDADTQYF. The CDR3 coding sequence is TGTGCCAGCAGCTTGGTGAGGGACAGGGATGCAGATACGCAGTATTTT.

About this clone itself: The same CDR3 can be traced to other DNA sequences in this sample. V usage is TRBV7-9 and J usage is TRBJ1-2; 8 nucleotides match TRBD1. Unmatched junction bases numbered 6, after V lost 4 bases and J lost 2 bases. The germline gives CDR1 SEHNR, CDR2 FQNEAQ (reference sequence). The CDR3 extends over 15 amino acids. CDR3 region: CASSSARQGNYGYTF. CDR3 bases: TGTGCCAGCAGCTCCGCTCGACAGGGGAACTATGGCTACACCTTC.

CDR3 DNA: TGTGCCAGCAGCTTGGCGGACAGCTATGGCTACACCTTC. Encoded protein: CASSLADSYGYTF. The rearrangement joins TRBV5-4 to TRBJ1-2; tentative D call: TRBD1 (6 bases). Germline loops: CDR1 SGHNT, CDR2 YYREEE (reference sequence). Trimming pared 0 bases from V and 4 bases from J, leaving 7 bases between. The CDR3 sequence is 13 residues long.

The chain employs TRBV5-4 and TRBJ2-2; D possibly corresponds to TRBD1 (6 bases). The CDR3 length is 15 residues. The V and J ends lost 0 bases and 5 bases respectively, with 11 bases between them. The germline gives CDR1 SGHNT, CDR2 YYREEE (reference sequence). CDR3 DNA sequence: TGTGCCAGCAGCTTGGAACAGGGATGGACCGGGGAGCTGTTTTTT. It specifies CASSLEQGWTGELFF.

Written as DNA, the CDR3 is TGTGCCAGCAGCCTGGGTGGGAATGAGCAGTTCTTC. This encodes CASSLGGNEQFF. The chain carries TRBV6-5 and TRBJ2-1, with D unclear. V was cut by 6 bases and J by 7 bases, with 10 bases left in between. This CDR3 comprises 12 residues. CDR1 is MNHEY, CDR2 SVGAGI, per germline.

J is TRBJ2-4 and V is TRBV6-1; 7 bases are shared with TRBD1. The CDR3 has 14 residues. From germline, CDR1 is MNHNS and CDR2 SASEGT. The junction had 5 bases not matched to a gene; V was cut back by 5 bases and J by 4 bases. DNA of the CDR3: TGTGCCAGCAGTAAGGGACAGCAAAAAAACATTCAGTACTTC. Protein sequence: CASSKGQQKNIQYF.